These 6 T cell receptor beta chains came from one sample sequenced in a study of OX40 agonist ivuxolimab in advanced cancers. Method: immunoSEQ multiplex PCR; TCRdb's copy keeps in-frame clones and lacks some. The repertoire consists of tens of thousands of clones, with around 86% occurring once and the leading ten covering 0.2% to 0.3%. The sample consisted of CD4+ or CD8+ T cells sorted from blood, taken in a trial of the OX40 agonist ivuxolimab. The receptors were sampled from an adult with an advanced solid tumor such as melanoma, head and neck, liver or kidney cancer.

This clone was detected only a few times. This chain connects TRBV7-8 to TRBJ2-1; no clear D. Germline V gene data show CDR1 as SGHVS and CDR2 as FQNEAQ. CDR3 size: 13 residues. Between the trimmed V and J ends, which lost 1 base and 10 bases, there was a span of 11 bases. The chain's CDR3 is CASSLGEAEEQFF. The CDR3 DNA follows: TGTGCCAGCAGCTTAGGTGAGGCGGAAGAGCAGTTCTTC.

As DNA, the CDR3 is TGCAGCGTCGCACAGGGGGACTATGGCTACACCTTC. This codes for CSVAQGDYGYTF. The chain employs TRBV29-1 and TRBJ1-2; 8 bases agree with TRBD1. CDR3 length: 12 amino acids. Trimming at V came to 6 bases and at J to 3 bases, leaving 3 bases not matched to a gene. CDR1 SQVTM and CDR2 ANQGSEA come from the germline V gene.

The genes are TRBV7-2 and TRBJ2-5; TRBD1 might be the D (5 bases). The DNA matches TRBJ2-7 better at its end, which makes the J call doubtful. The germline CDR1 and CDR2 sequences are SGHTA and FQGNSA. CDR3 length equals 12 residues. The CDR3 DNA follows: TGTGCCAGCAGCCGACAGTCCTACGAGCAGTACTTC. Translating it yields CASSRQSYEQYF.

This clone was counted only a few times. The germline gene is not matched at one end of the junction; a read error may be the cause. The rearrangement joins TRBV5-1 to TRBJ1-1; possibly TRBD1 for D (5 bases). Germline values: CDR1 SGHRS, CDR2 YFSETQ. This CDR3 comprises 16 residues. CDR3: CASSLGSGQGYTEAFF. The CDR3 DNA sequence: TGCGCCAGCAGTTTGGGGAGCGGACAAGGGTACACTGAAGCTTTCTTT.

The V and J genes are TRBV14 and TRBJ2-3; D gene unclear. Trimming removed 3 bases at V and 7 bases at J, with 14 bases between. Per the germline V gene, CDR1 is SGHDN and CDR2 is FVKESK. CDR3 length equals 14 residues. CDR3 loop: CASSHNDFGNTQYF. CDR3 nucleotide sequence: TGTGCCAGCAGCCACAACGATTTTGGGAATACGCAGTATTTT.

J is TRBJ1-4 and V is TRBV7-2, with D maybe TRBD1 (6 bases). Germline assignment: CDR1 SGHTA and CDR2 FQGNSA. Trimming shortened V by 1 base and J by 8 bases, and 11 bases separated the two germline ends. The CDR3 spans 14 residues. In DNA, the CDR3 is TGTGCCAGCAGCTTAGGGCAGGGGCGGGAAAAACTGTTTTTT. Its protein is CASSLGQGREKLFF. The full variable domain, in which reference TRBV7-2 and TRBJ1-4 provide the parts outside the CDR3, is GAGVSQSPSNKVTEKGKDVELRCDPISGHTALYWYRQSLGQGLEFLIYFQGNSAPDKSGLPSDRFSAERTGGSVSTLTIQRTQQEDSAVYLCASSLGQGREKLFFGSGTQLSVL.